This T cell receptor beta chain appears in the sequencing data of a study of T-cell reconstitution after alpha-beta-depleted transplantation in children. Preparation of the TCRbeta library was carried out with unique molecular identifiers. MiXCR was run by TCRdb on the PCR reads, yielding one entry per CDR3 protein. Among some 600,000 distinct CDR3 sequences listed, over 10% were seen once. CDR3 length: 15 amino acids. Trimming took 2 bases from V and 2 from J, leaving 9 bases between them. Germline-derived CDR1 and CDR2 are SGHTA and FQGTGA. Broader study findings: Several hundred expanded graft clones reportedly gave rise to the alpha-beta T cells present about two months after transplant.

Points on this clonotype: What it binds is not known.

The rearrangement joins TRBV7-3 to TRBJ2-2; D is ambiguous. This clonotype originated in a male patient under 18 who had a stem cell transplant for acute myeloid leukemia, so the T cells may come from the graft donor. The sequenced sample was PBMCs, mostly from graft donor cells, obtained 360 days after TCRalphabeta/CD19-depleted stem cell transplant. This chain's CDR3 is CASSLDPRNTGELFF. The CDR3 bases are TGTGCCAGCAGCTTAGACCCCAGAAACACCGGGGAGCTGTTTTTT.